Shown below are 32 T cell receptor beta chains from a single sample sequenced in a study of tissue T cells after allogeneic stem cell transplantation. Repertoires were generated with immunoSEQ multiplex PCR, while TCRdb's copy carries only in-frame clones and drops some. The table includes around 2,200 clones, around 50% detected once. Time point reported: mouse harvest day 14 after allogeneic transplant. The graft held 10^6 splenic CD5+ T cells and 10^7 T-cell-depleted bone marrow cells. The sample taken for sequencing was liver tissue. These receptors were taken from a female BALB/c mouse given C57BL/6 T cells with graft-versus-host disease after an allogeneic hematopoietic cell transplant.

This clone was picked up a small number of times. Here the gene names and germline are mouse. The sequence runs out 1 residue before the end of the CDR3; the remainder is reconstructed from the germline J gene. V usage is TRBV13-1 and J usage is TRBJ2-3, with D unclear. CDR1 is NSHNY and CDR2 is SYGAGN in the germline V gene. The germline V and J ends were trimmed by 0 bases and 0 bases, with 11 bases remaining between them. The CDR3 has 16 amino acids. The sequenced CDR3 bases are TGTGCCAGCAGTGATGCTACAGAATATAGTGCAGAAACGCTGTAT. This gives the protein CASSDATEYSAETLY. Given in full, the CDR3 is CASSDATEYSAETLYF.

Turning to this clone: Here the gene names and germline are mouse. The read ends 1 residue early relative to the CDR3; the germline J gene fills the gap. This rearrangement joins TRBV12-2 to TRBJ1-3, with 7 bases matching TRBD1. The germline CDR1 and CDR2 sequences are SGHLS and HYDKME. V lost 3 bases, J lost 2 bases, and 3 bases stayed unmatched. The CDR3 sequence is 14 residues long. CDR3 loop: CASSYRGAGNTLYF. The sequenced CDR3 bases are TGTGCCAGCTCTTACAGGGGTGCTGGAAATACGCTCTAT.

Remarks on this clone: Gene names are the mouse ones. Read coverage stops 1 residue before the CDR3 terminus; the germline J gene supplies the remainder. This sequence joins TRBV3 and TRBJ2-7; 7 bases map to TRBD2. Germline trimming cut 2 bases from V and 0 bases from J; bases unmatched to any gene: 1. CDR1 and CDR2 (germline): SNHLY, FYNGKV (reference sequence). The CDR3 totals 14 residues. The CDR3 DNA, read in part, is TGTGCCAGCAGCTTAAACTGGGGCTCCTATGAACAGTAC. This translates into CASSLNWGSYEQY. The complete CDR3 protein is CASSLNWGSYEQYF.

This clone was detected only a few times. Mouse gene names and germline throughout. The sequence runs out 1 residue before the end of the CDR3; the remainder is reconstructed from the germline J gene. This chain connects TRBV13-2 to TRBJ1-6; 7 bases are a match to TRBD1. TRBJ1-6 is an ORF for which the function is uncertain. The germline CDR1 and CDR2 sequences are NNHNN and SYGAGS (reference sequence). This CDR3 has 15 amino acids. J lost 7 bases, V lost 2 bases, and 6 bases had no gene match. CDR3 in amino acids: CASGDLQGRNSPLYF. The covered CDR3 bases are TGTGCCAGCGGTGACCTACAGGGGCGGAATTCGCCCCTCTAC.

In regard to this clone: Each gene name is a mouse one. The read ends 1 residue before the CDR3 terminus; that terminus is restored from the germline J gene. The rearrangement links TRBV13-1 to TRBJ2-2; 8 bases map to TRBD2. V lost 5 bases and J lost 6; bases outside the gene matches: 3. In germline, CDR1 is NSHNY, CDR2 SYGAGN. The CDR3 contains 13 residues. Here the CDR3 reads CASRMGGAGQLYF. CDR3 DNA (partial): TGTGCCAGCAGGATGGGGGGGGCCGGGCAGCTCTAC.

As concerns this clone: Gene names are mouse gene names. The CDR3 goes on 1 residue after the read ends, and that part is filled in from the germline J gene. V is TRBV26 and J is TRBJ1-2, with 7 bases identical to TRBD1. V shed 0 bases, J shed 3 bases, and the junction held 4 bases outside the gene matches. In germline, CDR1 is KGHPV, CDR2 FQNQEV (reference sequence). The CDR3 is made up of 15 amino acids. The part of the CDR3 DNA that was read is TGTGCCAGCAGTCTGTCAGGGGGCGCAGACTCCGACTACACC. Residues: CASSLSGGADSDYT. From start to end, the CDR3 is CASSLSGGADSDYTF.

As concerns this clone: Gene labels here are mouse ones. The read halts 1 residue ahead of the CDR3 end, with the missing end drawn from the germline J gene. The genes are TRBV1 and TRBJ1-4; 9 bases map to TRBD1. The CDR3 runs to 15 residues. The V and J ends lost 4 bases and 1 base, in that order; junction bases with no gene match: 1. Per germline, CDR1 NSQYPW and CDR2 LRSPGD (reference sequence). CDR3 amino acids: CTCSGTGASNERLFF. CDR3 DNA (partial): TGCACCTGCAGTGGGACAGGGGCTTCCAACGAAAGATTATTT.

Remarks on this clone: Germline and genes here are mouse. The read terminates 1 residue ahead of where the CDR3 ends, so the germline J gene completes it. V gene TRBV26 combines with J gene TRBJ2-4; no definite D call. Germline V gene sequence: CDR1 KGHPV, CDR2 FQNQEV (reference sequence). The V end was cut by 5 bases, the J end by 0 bases, with 12 bases between. The CDR3 covers 15 residues. Incomplete CDR3 DNA: TGTGCCAGCAGTGAGATTGGCCCCAGTCAAAACACCTTGTAC. Translated, it gives CASSEIGPSQNTLY. In full, the CDR3 is CASSEIGPSQNTLYF.

To note about this clone: Genes and germline are mouse. The CDR3 end falls 1 residue outside the read, so it is completed with the germline J gene. The rearrangement uses TRBV13-1 and TRBJ1-2; a weak D match, TRBD1 (6 bases). The CDR3 consists of 13 residues. CDR1 is NSHNY, CDR2 SYGAGN, per germline. Deletions cut 5 bases from V and 3 bases from J, with 11 bases between. The sequenced part of the CDR3 DNA is TGTGCCAGCAGGAAACAGGGAGACTCCGACTACACC. It specifies CASRKQGDSDYT. The whole CDR3 protein is CASRKQGDSDYTF.

As concerns this clone: Any gene name here is a mouse gene name. The sequenced fragment ends 1 residue before the CDR3 boundary, so the rest is inferred from the germline J gene. V usage is TRBV26 and J usage is TRBJ1-4; D may be TRBD1 (5 bases). V was pared by 2 bases and J by 0 bases, with 10 bases between. Germline assignment: CDR1 KGHPV and CDR2 FQNQEV (reference sequence). The CDR3 spans 16 residues. CDR3 sequence: CASSLGGFISNERLFF. The sequenced CDR3 bases are TGTGCCAGCAGTCTGGGGGGTTTTATTTCCAACGAAAGATTATTT.

This clone is medium-sized (0.01 to 0.1%) in the sample. Mouse germline and gene names are used. The sequenced part of the CDR3 DNA is TGTGCCAGCAGTAAAGACTGGGGGGGCTGGGAACAGTAC. Its translation is CASSKDWGGWEQY. The full CDR3 sequence reads CASSKDWGGWEQYF. The rearrangement joins TRBV19 to TRBJ2-7, with TRBD2 matching over 12 bases. The read stops 1 residue short of the end of the CDR3; the missing end is completed from the germline J gene. The CDR3 has 14 residues. The junction had 5 bases not matched to a gene; V was cut back by 3 bases and J by 7 bases. Germline V gene lookup returns CDR1 FNHDT and CDR2 SITEND (reference sequence). Based on the CDR3 plus reference TRBV19 and TRBJ2-7, the full variable domain is GGIITQTPKFLIGQEGQKLTLKCQQNFNHDTMYWYRQDSGKGLRLIYYSITENDLQKGDLSEGYDASREKKSSFSLTVTSAQKNEMAVFLCASSKDWGGWEQYFGPGTRLTVL.

By sample fraction, this clone is medium-sized. Gene names and germline match the mouse. Read data end 1 residue before the CDR3 end; the end is taken from the germline J gene. The chain is built from TRBV17 and TRBJ2-1; D possibly matches TRBD1 or TRBD2 (5 bases each). From germline, CDR1 is MNHDT and CDR2 YYDKIL. The V end lost 3 bases, the J end lost 1 base, and 7 bases lay between the germline ends. The CDR3 contains 14 residues. CDR3 DNA (partial): TGTGCTAGCAGTAGTGGGGACAACTATGCTGAGCAGTTC. Translated: CASSSGDNYAEQF. The full CDR3 sequence reads CASSSGDNYAEQFF.

This clone was found a few times. Gene names and germline refer to mouse. Read coverage stops 1 residue before the CDR3 terminus; the germline J gene supplies the remainder. The chain uses TRBV4 and TRBJ2-1, with a weak D call TRBD1 (6 bases). V gave up 5 bases and J gave up 5 bases, with 10 bases separating them. CDR1 and CDR2 from the germline V gene are LGHDT and YNNKQL (reference sequence). The CDR3 totals 13 residues. CDR3 residues: CASSTGQNAEQFF. The sequenced part of the CDR3 DNA is TGTGCCAGCAGCACGGGACAAAATGCTGAGCAGTTC.

Notes on this clone: Genes and germline come from the mouse. The sequenced fragment ends 1 residue before the CDR3 boundary, so the rest is inferred from the germline J gene. This chain joins TRBV16 and TRBJ1-1; D gene uncertain. The V gene's germline CDR1 is SGHSA and CDR2 FRNQAP. Trimming removed 1 base from V and 1 base from J, with 4 bases in between. This CDR3 region has 13 residues. The CDR3: CASSLAENTEVFF. CDR3 DNA, as far as it was read: TGTGCAAGCAGCTTAGCAGAAAACACAGAAGTCTTC. Looking up the rest from reference TRBV16 and TRBJ1-1 gives the full variable domain: NAGVIQTPRHKVTGKGQEATLWCEPISGHSAVFWYRQTIVQGLEFLTYFRNQAPIDDSGMPKERFSAQMPNQSHSTLKIQSTQPQDSAVYLCASSLAENTEVFFGKGTRLTVV.

This clone counts as medium-sized. The gene names given are mouse names. The covered CDR3 bases are TGCACCTGCAGTGGTAAGGAGGGGGACACCCAGTAC. Encoded protein: CTCSGKEGDTQY. In full, the CDR3 is CTCSGKEGDTQYF. The rearrangement joins TRBV1 to TRBJ2-5; D is possibly TRBD1 (5 bases). With the read ending 1 residue before the CDR3 end, the germline J gene is used to fill in that end. The CDR3 extends over 13 amino acids. The ends were cut back, 4 bases at V and 6 bases at J, with 11 bases in the middle. Germline CDR1 is NSQYPW and CDR2 is LRSPGD (reference sequence).

This clone has just a few counts. Any gene name here is a mouse gene name. From the germline J gene comes the end of the CDR3, since the read stops 1 residue before it. V usage is TRBV13-1 and J usage is TRBJ2-7; 7 bases align to TRBD2. Germline V gives CDR1 NSHNY, CDR2 SYGAGN. V was pared by 1 base and J by 5 bases, with 0 bases of the junction left unmatched. The CDR3 loop spans 12 amino acids. CDR3 bases read: TGTGCCAGCAGTGATCTGGGGGATGAACAGTAC. It translates to CASSDLGDEQY. The CDR3 reads in full as CASSDLGDEQYF.

The table lists this clone with a few counts. Any gene name here is a mouse gene name. The read stops 1 residue short of the end of the CDR3; the missing end is completed from the germline J gene. This chain links TRBV12-1 with TRBJ1-2; D is unresolved. The CDR3 is 12 residues long. Germline lookup yields CDR1 SGHSN and CDR2 HYEKVE. Trimming pared 1 base from V and 2 bases from J, leaving 4 bases between. The covered CDR3 bases are TGTGCCAGCTCTCTAGGGAACTCCGACTACACC. Its protein product is CASSLGNSDYT. The CDR3 in its entirety is CASSLGNSDYTF.

For this clone: Gene labels here are mouse ones. The DNA ends 1 residue before the CDR3 does, and the rest of the CDR3 is filled in from the germline J gene. V usage is TRBV13-1 and J usage is TRBJ2-3; 10 nucleotides agree with TRBD2. From germline, CDR1 is NSHNY and CDR2 SYGAGN. V trimming: 5 bases; J trimming: 4 bases; junction bases outside the gene matches: 4. CDR3 length: 14 amino acids. The CDR3 is CASRGGLGSETLYF. The CDR3 bases that were read are TGTGCCAGCAGGGGGGGACTGGGGTCAGAAACGCTGTAT.

Worth noting for this clone: Mouse gene names apply. The CDR3 end falls 1 residue outside the read, so it is completed with the germline J gene. The chain uses TRBV13-1 and TRBJ1-4, with D hard to call. The V gene's germline CDR1 is NSHNY and CDR2 SYGAGN. Trimming cost V 2 bases and J 0 bases, with 8 bases left between them. CDR3 length equals 15 residues. Here the CDR3 reads CASSDGPISNERLFF. The covered CDR3 bases are TGTGCCAGCAGTGACGGGCCCATTTCCAACGAAAGATTATTT.

As for this clone: Gene names are mouse gene names. The CDR3 reads CASSLYREGVFF. Incomplete CDR3 DNA: TGTGCCAGCAGTCTTTACAGGGAAGGAGTCTTC. The chain recombines TRBV26 with TRBJ1-1; a weak D match, TRBD1 (6 bases). The read falls 1 residue short of the CDR3 end, and the missing part is taken from the germline J gene. The germline V gene encodes CDR1 KGHPV and CDR2 FQNQEV (reference sequence). The length of the CDR3 is 12 residues. The germline V and J ends were trimmed by 3 bases and 10 bases, with 12 bases remaining between them.

Turning to this clone: Mouse gene names apply. Read data end 1 residue before the CDR3 end; the end is taken from the germline J gene. This chain connects TRBV3 to TRBJ2-1; TRBD1 might be the D (6 bases). The CDR3 totals 14 residues. Trimming cost V 2 bases and J 4 bases, with 9 bases left between them. Germline V CDR1 and CDR2: SNHLY, FYNGKV (reference sequence). The CDR3 here is CASSLQGPYAEQFF. CDR3 DNA (partial): TGTGCCAGCAGCTTACAGGGGCCTTATGCTGAGCAGTTC.

Worth noting for this clone: Here the gene names and germline are mouse. The DNA ends 1 residue before the CDR3 does, and the rest of the CDR3 is filled in from the germline J gene. The chain couples TRBV16 to TRBJ2-7; D is undetermined. The CDR3 has 13 amino acids. V was cut by 1 base and J by 0 bases, with 4 bases left in between. Germline CDR1 reads SGHSA; CDR2 reads FRNQAP. The CDR3 DNA, read in part, is TGTGCAAGCAGCTTAGTCAGCTCCTATGAACAGTAC. Amino acid sequence: CASSLVSSYEQY. The entire CDR3 protein is CASSLVSSYEQYF.

Relative to its sample, this clone is medium-sized (0.01 to 0.1%). Any gene name here is a mouse gene name. Coverage ceases 1 residue before the CDR3 finishes, and the germline J gene fills in the end. The rearrangement joins TRBV13-1 to TRBJ2-7; tentatively, D is TRBD2 (5 bases). Trimming shortened V by 1 base and J by 4 bases, and 9 bases separated the two germline ends. The germline gives CDR1 NSHNY, CDR2 SYGAGN. This CDR3 is 13 amino acids long. The chain's CDR3 is CASSDLWAYEQYF. Incomplete CDR3 DNA: TGTGCCAGCAGTGATCTCTGGGCTTATGAACAGTAC.

Sample share makes this clone large. Gene names and germline match the mouse. The read is 1 residue too short to cover the CDR3 end, so that end is filled in from the germline J gene. This chain links TRBV5 with TRBJ2-1; maybe TRBD1 (6 bases). The CDR3 spans 15 residues. The germline V gene encodes CDR1 LGHNA and CDR2 YNLKQL (reference sequence). Trimming removed 4 bases at V and 0 bases at J, with 10 bases between. The CDR3 loop is CASSPWDNNYAEQFF. CDR3 DNA (partial): TGTGCCAGCAGCCCCTGGGACAATAACTATGCTGAGCAGTTC.

This clone is medium-sized. The genes and germline here are from mouse. CDR3: CASSLRDPDYTF. CDR3 bases read: TGTGCCAGCTCTCTCAGGGATCCCGACTACACC. This sequence joins TRBV12-1 and TRBJ1-2; D ambiguous. With the read ending 1 residue before the CDR3 end, the germline J gene is used to fill in that end. Germline CDR1 SGHSN, CDR2 HYEKVE. This CDR3 is built from 12 residues. With 0 bases removed from V and 6 bases from J, the gap between germline ends came to 7 bases.

On this clone: Since a far larger clone is one base different, this is likely a read error. Gene and germline names: mouse. The read gets to within 1 residue of the CDR3 end, and the germline J gene fills in the rest. V usage is TRBV4 and J usage is TRBJ1-5; D is uncertain. Germline assignment: CDR1 LGHDT and CDR2 YNNKQL (reference sequence). The V end was cut by 4 bases, the J end by 5 bases, with 9 bases between. This CDR3 spans 13 amino acids. This CDR3 is CASSSTVHQAPLF. The sequenced CDR3 bases are TGTGCCAGCAGCTCAACAGTCCACCAGGCTCCGCTT.

This clone is large. Gene and germline names: mouse. The CDR3 extends 1 residue past the end of the read, so its final part is completed from the germline J gene. The V call is TRBV16, the J call TRBJ2-7; weak D call: TRBD2 (5 bases). This CDR3 spans 13 amino acids. Trimming left V 0 bases short and J 6 bases short, with 9 bases between. CDR1 is SGHSA and CDR2 is FRNQAP in the germline V gene. CDR3 DNA (partial): TGTGCAAGCAGCTTAGATAACTGGACTGAACAGTAC. Its protein product is CASSLDNWTEQY. The whole CDR3 sequence reads CASSLDNWTEQYF. Full variable domain (missing parts from reference TRBV16 and TRBJ2-7): NAGVIQTPRHKVTGKGQEATLWCEPISGHSAVFWYRQTIVQGLEFLTYFRNQAPIDDSGMPKERFSAQMPNQSHSTLKIQSTQPQDSAVYLCASSLDNWTEQYFGPGTRLTVL.

Note on this clone: Mouse names are used for the genes. From the germline J gene comes the end of the CDR3, since the read stops 1 residue before it. The chain combines TRBV3 with TRBJ2-5; tentative D call: TRBD2 (5 bases). CDR3 length equals 13 residues. The ends were cut back, 5 bases at V and 2 bases at J, with 8 bases in the middle. Per germline, CDR1 SNHLY and CDR2 FYNGKV (reference sequence). The sequenced CDR3 bases are TGTGCCAGCAGCCTCCTGGGCCAAGACACCCAGTAC. As protein: CASSLLGQDTQY. The CDR3 in full is CASSLLGQDTQYF.

There are a few counts of this clone. Gene and germline names: mouse. The CDR3 end lies 1 residue beyond the end of the read and is filled in from the germline J gene. The V and J genes are TRBV19 and TRBJ2-3, with D perhaps being TRBD1 or TRBD2 (6 bases each). Trimming shortened V by 6 bases and J by 3 bases, and 8 bases separated the two germline ends. CDR1 and CDR2 from the germline V gene are FNHDT and SITEND (reference sequence). This CDR3 has 12 amino acids. CDR3 DNA, as far as it was read: TGTGCCAGCATAGGGGGGGCAGAAACGCTGTAT. It yields the protein CASIGGAETLY. The whole CDR3 sequence is CASIGGAETLYF.

Regarding this clone: A much larger clone lies one base from this, so it may be a read error. The gene names here belong to mouse. The read terminates 1 residue before the CDR3 end, so the remaining end is supplied by the germline J gene. J is TRBJ1-6 and V is TRBV26, with D maybe TRBD1 (5 bases). TRBJ1-6 is designated an ORF whose function remains uncertain. The V end was cut by 5 bases, the J end by 0 bases, with 5 bases between. The CDR3 contains 14 residues. CDR1 is KGHPV, CDR2 FQNQEV, per germline (reference sequence). Incomplete CDR3 DNA: TGTGCCAGCAGTGACAGTTCCTATAATTCGCCCCTCTAC. This encodes CASSDSSYNSPLY. The CDR3 in full is CASSDSSYNSPLYF.

This clone was recorded a few times. Germline and genes here are mouse. The CDR3 is cut off 1 residue early in the read; its end comes from the germline J gene. The chain uses TRBV1 and TRBJ1-1; weak D call: TRBD1 (5 bases). V lost 5 bases and J lost 0, with 7 bases in between. CDR3 length: 13 amino acids. CDR1 is NSQYPW, CDR2 LRSPGD, per germline (reference sequence). CDR3 DNA, as far as it was read: TGCACCTGCAGTCCGGGACAGAACACAGAAGTCTTC. This codes for CTCSPGQNTEVF. The whole CDR3 protein reads CTCSPGQNTEVFF.

This clone was seen more than once but under ten times. Mouse gene names apply. The CDR3 protein is CASSLGQGEDEQYF. The DNA read from the CDR3 is TGTGCCAGCAGTCTAGGGCAGGGGGAAGATGAACAGTAC. The chain joins TRBV24 to TRBJ2-7; 7 bases fit TRBD1. The missing CDR3 end, 1 residue past where the read stops, is filled in from the germline J gene. Germline-derived CDR1 and CDR2 are KGHTA and FRNEEI. The CDR3 has 14 amino acids. Trimming cost V 3 bases and J 5 bases; bases outside gene matches: 7.